Listed below are T cell receptor beta chains from one sample, sequenced in a study of T cells in Graves' hyperthyroidism and ophthalmopathy. Via MiXCR, TCRdb re-called the multiplex PCR reads, giving one row per CDR3 protein. The table shows more than 40,000 distinct CDR3 sequences, with 49% occurring only once. The sequenced sample was peripheral blood or thyroid tissue (not recorded which). The receptors stem from a woman between 45 and 60 years old with Graves' hyperthyroidism. Both conserved end residues are part of each CDR3. D genes are given only for firm matches. Only some rows state a clone size, as once, few, many or a class for expanded clones.

len	v_gene	abundance	d_gene	j_gene	CDR3aa	CDR3nt
12	TRBV20-1	many	-	TRBJ2-5	CSASYTGETQYF	TGCAGTGCTAGTTATACGGGAGAGACCCAGTACTTC
13	TRBV10-3	-	TRBD2	TRBJ2-7	CAVRGGSSYEQYF	TGTGCCGTCCGGGGGGGCTCATCCTACGAGCAGTACTTC
13	TRBV20-1	few	-	TRBJ2-5	CSARPGLQETQYF	TGCAGTGCTAGACCTGGGCTCCAAGAGACCCAGTACTTC
11	TRBV29-1	many	-	TRBJ1-2	CSGGGGYGYTF	TGCAGCGGGGGGGGGGGCTATGGCTACACCTTC
13	TRBV7-2	many	-	TRBJ1-6	CASSSNRNSPLHF	TGTGCCAGCAGCTCAAACAGGAATTCACCCCTCCACTTT
15	TRBV27	many	TRBD1	TRBJ2-7	CASSETGASSYEQYF	TGTGCCAGCAGTGAGACAGGGGCCAGCTCCTACGAGCAGTACTTC
12	TRBV29-1	once	TRBD1	TRBJ1-1	CSGQGAQAEAFF	TGCAGCGGCCAGGGGGCGCAGGCTGAAGCTTTCTTT
14	TRBV20-1	-	TRBD1	TRBJ2-7	CSATQGSSSYEQYF	TGCAGTGCTACACAGGGGTCGAGCTCCTACGAGCAGTACTTC
13	TRBV20-1	few	TRBD2	TRBJ2-7	CSARSGRSYEQYF	TGCAGTGCTCGGAGCGGGAGGTCCTACGAGCAGTACTTC
15	TRBV19	many	-	TRBJ1-1	CASRLGGGRRTEAFF	TGTGCCAGTCGTTTGGGGGGGGGGCGCCGGACTGAAGCTTTCTTT
14	TRBV27	few	TRBD2	TRBJ2-7	CASSRLADLYEQYF	TGTGCCAGCAGCAGACTAGCGGATCTTTACGAGCAGTACTTC
15	TRBV9	-	-	TRBJ2-3	CASSQGASREDTQYF	TGTGCCAGCAGCCAAGGAGCCAGTAGGGAAGATACGCAGTATTTT
13	TRBV20-1	once	-	TRBJ1-1	CSAREGGTTEAFF	TGCAGTGCTAGAGAGGGGGGCACCACTGAAGCTTTCTTT
13	TRBV2	-	-	TRBJ2-2	CAIGQLNTGELFF	TGTGCCATAGGCCAACTGAACACCGGGGAGCTGTTTTTT
14	TRBV19	-	TRBD1	TRBJ1-1	CASSAPGQARHAFF	TGTGCCAGTAGTGCACCAGGACAGGCTCGTCATGCTTTCTTT
14	TRBV5-4	-	-	TRBJ2-5	CASSTTGVGETQYF	TGTGCCAGCAGCACCACCGGGGTGGGAGAGACCCAGTACTTC
16	TRBV7-2	many	TRBD1	TRBJ1-6	CASSLTGTGGYSPLHF	TGTGCCAGCAGCCTAACCGGGACAGGGGGCTATTCACCCCTCCACTTT
19	TRBV7-8	-	TRBD2	TRBJ2-7	CASSRTGTSESSSSYEQYF	TGTGCCAGCAGCCGAACGGGGACTAGCGAGAGTAGTAGTTCGTACGAGCAGTACTTC
14	TRBV20-1	few	TRBD2	TRBJ2-7	CSAIAGTSGSEQYF	TGCAGTGCTATTGCCGGGACTAGCGGGAGCGAGCAGTACTTC
16	TRBV20-1	-	TRBD2	TRBJ2-5	CSARGVLAGEMETQYF	TGCAGTGCTAGAGGGGTACTAGCGGGAGAAATGGAGACCCAGTACTTC
14	TRBV7-3	-	TRBD2	TRBJ2-2	CASRRGRDTGELFF	TGTGCCAGCCGAAGAGGGAGGGACACCGGGGAGCTGTTTTTT
15	TRBV5-6	many	-	TRBJ1-2	CASSLLRAGGYGYTF	TGTGCCAGCAGCCTACTTAGGGCGGGAGGCTATGGCTACACCTTC
13	TRBV20-1	many	TRBD1	TRBJ1-6	CSARGQKDSPLHF	TGCAGTGCTAGGGGACAGAAAGATTCACCCCTCCACTTT
15	TRBV4-1	once	TRBD2	TRBJ2-7	CASSEAAGGPLGQYF	TGTGCCAGCAGTGAAGCGGCGGGAGGGCCCCTAGGGCAGTACTTC
14	TRBV4-1	many	-	TRBJ2-7	CASSQYLRPYEQYF	TGCGCCAGCAGCCAATATCTAAGGCCCTACGAGCAGTACTTC
14	TRBV20-1	many	-	TRBJ1-3	CSAREAGVRNTIYF	TGCAGTGCTAGAGAGGCAGGGGTGCGGAACACCATATATTTT
17	TRBV7-7	-	-	TRBJ2-5	CASSFYICSARNETQYF	-
13	TRBV2	medium-sized	-	TRBJ2-7	CASSDRFSYEQYF	TGTGCCAGCAGTGACAGGTTCTCCTACGAGCAGTACTTC
16	TRBV5-1	-	-	TRBJ1-3	CASSLRGRESGNTIYF	TGCGCCAGCAGCCTGCGGGGCAGGGAATCCGGAAACACCATATATTTT
16	TRBV7-2	-	TRBD1	TRBJ2-6	CASSFTGGTGANVLTF	TGTGCCAGCAGCTTCACAGGGGGCACTGGGGCCAACGTCCTGACTTTC
14	TRBV7-2	many	-	TRBJ2-3	CASSFIAGTDTQYF	TGTGCCAGCAGCTTTATAGCGGGCACAGATACGCAGTATTTT
18	TRBV20-1	many	TRBD1	TRBJ1-5	CSARGIWSGTGADQPQHF	TGCAGTGCTAGAGGTATCTGGAGCGGGACAGGGGCCGATCAGCCCCAGCATTTT
15	TRBV2	many	-	TRBJ2-5	CASSPLTGSSETQYF	TGTGCCAGCAGTCCCCTGACGGGCAGTAGTGAGACCCAGTACTTC
14	TRBV28	-	TRBD1	TRBJ1-5	CASSSEQGYETQHF	TGTGCCAGCAGTTCGGAACAGGGGTACGAGACCCAGCATTTT
12	TRBV7-2	-	-	TRBJ2-5	CASSILGETQYF	TGTGCCAGCAGCATTCTCGGAGAGACCCAGTACTTC
16	TRBV7-3	many	-	TRBJ1-1	CASSARGGASGTEAFF	TGTGCCAGCAGCGCCAGGGGAGGGGCAAGCGGCACTGAAGCTTTCTTT
15	TRBV10-1	-	-	TRBJ2-2	CASSESSLNTGELFF	TGCGCCAGCAGTGAGTCGAGTTTGAACACCGGGGAGCTGTTTTTT